This TCR beta chain was observed in a study of T-cell memory formation after mild COVID-19. CDR1 and CDR2 (germline): DFQATT, SNEGSKA (reference sequence). Trimming removed 5 bases at V and 4 bases at J, with 10 bases between. CDR3 length equals 12 residues. After 5'RACE with constant-segment primers, TCR alpha and TCR beta cDNA libraries carrying sample barcodes and UMIs were obtained. MiXCR was run by TCRdb on the 5' RACE reads, yielding one entry per CDR3 protein. The sample lists a few hundred thousand distinct CDR3 sequences, roughly a fifth occurring once. In its sample, this clonotype was seen once. What it binds is not known. Regarding the study as a whole: Prior to infection, memory already included some responding clones, suggesting cross-reactive memory joined.

This TCR derives from a man aged 18 to 30 who had mild COVID-19 (a few samples of this study predate the infection). Cell type and time point are not known. The rearrangement links TRBV20-1 to TRBJ2-3; possible D gene TRBD2, 6 bases. The sequenced sample was PBMCs or a T cell subset sorted from them (not recorded which). As DNA, the CDR3 is TGCAGTGCTTCCCCGGGAGCAGATACGCAGTATTTT. This codes for CSASPGADTQYF.